The entry below gives a single T cell receptor beta chain sequence along with its context. The sample comes from a study of T cell changes during pregnancy in multiple sclerosis. The assay was immunoSEQ multiplex PCR, and TCRdb's table has in-frame clones only and misses some. The sample shows almost 25,000 clones, more than 70% of them seen only once. The CDR3 runs 13 residues. CDR1 GTSNPN and CDR2 SVGIG come from the germline V gene (reference sequence). V was trimmed by 7 bases and J by 8 bases, leaving 15 bases between them. The specimen comprised CD4+ T cells from peripheral blood mononuclear cells, sampled in the first trimester of pregnancy. This clonotype was obtained from a female donor in good health, enrolled as a control in a pregnancy study. The chain is built from TRBV30 and TRBJ1-6; tentatively, D is TRBD1 (5 bases). CDR3 sequence (DNA): TGTGCCTCCGCCCAGGGTATGGATTCACCCCTCCACTTT. This gives the protein CASAQGMDSPLHF.